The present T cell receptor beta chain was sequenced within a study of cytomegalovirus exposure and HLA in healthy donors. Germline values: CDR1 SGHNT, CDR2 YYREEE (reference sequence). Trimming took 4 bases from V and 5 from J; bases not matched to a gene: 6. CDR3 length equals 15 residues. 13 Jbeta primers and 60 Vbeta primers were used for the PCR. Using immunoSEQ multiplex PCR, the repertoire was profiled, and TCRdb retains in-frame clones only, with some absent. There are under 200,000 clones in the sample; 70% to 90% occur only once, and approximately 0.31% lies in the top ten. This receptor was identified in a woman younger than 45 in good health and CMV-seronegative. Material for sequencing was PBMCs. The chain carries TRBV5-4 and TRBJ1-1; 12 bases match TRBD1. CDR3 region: CASSLGTGGSTEAFF. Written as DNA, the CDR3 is TGTGCCAGCAGCCTCGGGACAGGGGGCAGTACTGAAGCTTTCTTT.